The subject of this entry is one T cell receptor (beta chain). The sample comes from a study of blood T cell repertoires in COVID-19. Per the original data handling: Amplification of reference gene primers provided the estimated nucleated cell counts. Sequencing was performed with immunoSEQ multiplex PCR; in TCRdb, only in-frame clones are kept and a portion is missing. From that table come the V and J calls and clone size; the DNA was used to work out D and trimming. Altogether around 500,000 clones are present, around nine tenths being singletons, with the ten largest covering about 2%. Participants were aged roughly 18 to 90 years from 24 US areas. Clinical histories supplied by participants themselves formed the basis of cohort assignment. This TCR was recovered from a woman aged 35 to 49 who had recovered from COVID-19. The sample taken for sequencing was PBMCs or T cells enriched from blood (not recorded which).

The CDR3 here is CASSQDLSGRGKNIQYF. The CDR3 region has the DNA TGCGCCAGCAGCCAAGACCTTAGCGGGAGAGGCAAAAACATTCAGTACTTC. The V call is TRBV4-3, the J call TRBJ2-4, with 9 bases fitting TRBD2. V trimming: 0 bases; J trimming: 3 bases; junction bases outside the gene matches: 6. CDR1 and CDR2 from the germline V gene are LGHNA and YSLEER. The CDR3 loop spans 17 amino acids.